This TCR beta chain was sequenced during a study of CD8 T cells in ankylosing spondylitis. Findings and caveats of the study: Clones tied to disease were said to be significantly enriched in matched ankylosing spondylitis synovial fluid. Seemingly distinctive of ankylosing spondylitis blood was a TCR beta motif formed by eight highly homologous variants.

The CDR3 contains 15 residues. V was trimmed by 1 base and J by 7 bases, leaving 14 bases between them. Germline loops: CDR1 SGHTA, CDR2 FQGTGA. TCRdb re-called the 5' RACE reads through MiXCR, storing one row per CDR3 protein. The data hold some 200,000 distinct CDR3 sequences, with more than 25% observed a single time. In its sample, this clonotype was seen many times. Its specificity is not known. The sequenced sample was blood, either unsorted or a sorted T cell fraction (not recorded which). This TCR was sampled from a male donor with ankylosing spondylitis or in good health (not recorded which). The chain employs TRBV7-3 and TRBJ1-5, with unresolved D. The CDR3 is CASSLSPGAVQPQHF. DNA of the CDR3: TGTGCCAGCAGCTTAAGTCCGGGCGCGGTACAGCCCCAGCATTTT.